This T cell receptor beta chain stems from a study of T cell responses to AZD1222 COVID-19 vaccine. The protocol was immunoSEQ multiplex PCR, while the TCRdb copy is restricted to in-frame clones and leaves out a portion. The table shows 100,000 to 150,000 clones, with 85% occurring only once. As for this clone: What it binds is not known.

Analyses pooled second doses at about 4 or about 12 weeks. Overall study findings and caveats: All repertoire sampling was performed exclusively after the peak T cell response. Epitopes outside B.1.351 and B.1.1.7 mutated regions reportedly drew nearly half of spike TCRs. Regions 160-218 and 743-854 held dominance among vaccine-associated CD4 TCRs, which spanned spike.

Trimming took off 1 base at V and 6 bases at J, with 16 bases between the two ends. This CDR3 region has 16 residues. CDR1 is SGHTA, CDR2 FQGTGA, per germline. The clonotype was recovered from an adult who received the AZD1222 COVID-19 vaccine. The sample here was peripheral blood, taken 28 days after the second AZD1222 dose. This chain joins TRBV7-3 and TRBJ2-4; D not resolved. The CDR3 loop is CASSLIAGSSGNIQYF. The CDR3 DNA sequence: TGTGCCAGCAGCTTAATCGCAGGATCCTCGGGAAACATTCAGTACTTC.